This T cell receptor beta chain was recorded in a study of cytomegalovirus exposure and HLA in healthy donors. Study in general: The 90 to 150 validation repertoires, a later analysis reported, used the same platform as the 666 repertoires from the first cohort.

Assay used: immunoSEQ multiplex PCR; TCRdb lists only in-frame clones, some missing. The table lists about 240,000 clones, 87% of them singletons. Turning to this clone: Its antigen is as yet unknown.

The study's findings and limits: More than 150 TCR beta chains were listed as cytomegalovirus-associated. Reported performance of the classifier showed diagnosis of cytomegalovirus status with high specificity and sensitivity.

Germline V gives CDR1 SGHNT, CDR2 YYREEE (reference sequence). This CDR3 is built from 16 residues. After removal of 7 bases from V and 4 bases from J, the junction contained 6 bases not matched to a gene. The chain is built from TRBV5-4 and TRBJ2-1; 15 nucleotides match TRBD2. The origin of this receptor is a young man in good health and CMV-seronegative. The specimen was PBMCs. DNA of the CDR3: TGTGCCAGCCACGGACTAGCGGGAGGGCCGTACAATGAGCAGTTCTTC. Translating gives CASHGLAGGPYNEQFF. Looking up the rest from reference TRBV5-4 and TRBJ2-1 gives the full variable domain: ETGVTQSPTHLIKTRGQQVTLRCSSQSGHNTVSWYQQALGQGPQFIFQYYREEENGRGNFPPRFSGLQFPNYSSELNVNALELDDSALYLCASHGLAGGPYNEQFFGPGTRLTVL.